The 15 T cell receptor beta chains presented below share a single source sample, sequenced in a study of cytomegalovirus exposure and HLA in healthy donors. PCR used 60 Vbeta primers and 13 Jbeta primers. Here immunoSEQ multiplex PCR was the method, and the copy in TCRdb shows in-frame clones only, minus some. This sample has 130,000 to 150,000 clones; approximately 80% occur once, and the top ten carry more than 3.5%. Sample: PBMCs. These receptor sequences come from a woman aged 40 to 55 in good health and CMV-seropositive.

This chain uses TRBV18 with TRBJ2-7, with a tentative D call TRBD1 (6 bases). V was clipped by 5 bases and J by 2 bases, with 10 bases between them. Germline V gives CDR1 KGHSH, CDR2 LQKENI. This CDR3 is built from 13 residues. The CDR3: CASSAQGPYEQYF. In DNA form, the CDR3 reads TGTGCCAGCTCAGCCCAGGGGCCCTACGAGCAGTACTTC.

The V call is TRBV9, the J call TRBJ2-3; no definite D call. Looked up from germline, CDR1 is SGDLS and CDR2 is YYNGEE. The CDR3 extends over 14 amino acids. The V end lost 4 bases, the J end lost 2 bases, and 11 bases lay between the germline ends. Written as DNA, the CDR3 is TGTGCCAGCAGCTTAGGAGATCCCACAGATACGCAGTATTTT. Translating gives CASSLGDPTDTQYF.

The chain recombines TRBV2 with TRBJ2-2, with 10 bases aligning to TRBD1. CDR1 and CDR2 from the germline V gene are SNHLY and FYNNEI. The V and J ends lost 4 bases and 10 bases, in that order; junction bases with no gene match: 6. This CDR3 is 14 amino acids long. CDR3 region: CASSGDRGLEELFF. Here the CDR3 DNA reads TGTGCCAGCAGTGGTGACAGGGGGCTAGAGGAGCTGTTTTTT.

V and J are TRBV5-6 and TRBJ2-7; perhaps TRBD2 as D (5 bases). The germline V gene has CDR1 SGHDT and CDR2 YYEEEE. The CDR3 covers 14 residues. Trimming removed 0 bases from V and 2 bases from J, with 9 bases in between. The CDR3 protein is CASSLGTGTYEQYF. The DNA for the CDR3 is TGTGCCAGCAGCTTGGGGACGGGAACCTACGAGCAGTACTTC.

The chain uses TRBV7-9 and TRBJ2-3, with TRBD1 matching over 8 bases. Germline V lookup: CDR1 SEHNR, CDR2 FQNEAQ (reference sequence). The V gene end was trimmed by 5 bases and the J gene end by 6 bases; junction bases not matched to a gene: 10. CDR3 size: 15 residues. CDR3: CASSPEDREWDTQYF. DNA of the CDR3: TGTGCCAGCAGCCCCGAGGACAGGGAATGGGATACGCAGTATTTT.

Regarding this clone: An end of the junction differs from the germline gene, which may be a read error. This CDR3 is CSVGPKTGDF. In nucleotides, the CDR3 is TGCAGCGTGGGTCCCAAGACAGGGGACTTT. This sequence joins TRBV29-1 and TRBJ1-1, with 8 bases that match TRBD1. The CDR3 has 10 amino acids. CDR1 and CDR2 from the germline V gene are SQVTM and ANQGSEA.

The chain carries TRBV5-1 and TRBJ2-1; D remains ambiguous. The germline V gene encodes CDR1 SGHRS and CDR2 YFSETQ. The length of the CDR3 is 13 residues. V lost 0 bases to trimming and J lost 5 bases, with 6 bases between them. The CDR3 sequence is CASSLEQHNEQFF. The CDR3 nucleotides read TGCGCCAGCAGCTTGGAACAGCACAATGAGCAGTTCTTC. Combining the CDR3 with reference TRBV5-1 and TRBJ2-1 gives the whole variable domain KAGVTQTPRYLIKTRGQQVTLSCSPISGHRSVSWYQQTPGQGLQFLFEYFSETQRNKGNFPGRFSGRQFSNSRSEMNVSTLELGDSALYLCASSLEQHNEQFFGPGTRLTVL.

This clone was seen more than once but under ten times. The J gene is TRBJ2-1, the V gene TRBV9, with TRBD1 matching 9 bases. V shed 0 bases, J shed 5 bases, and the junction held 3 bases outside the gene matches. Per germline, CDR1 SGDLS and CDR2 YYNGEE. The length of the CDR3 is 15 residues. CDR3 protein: CASSVVRTGDNEQFF. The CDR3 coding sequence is TGTGCCAGCAGCGTAGTGAGGACAGGGGACAATGAGCAGTTCTTC.

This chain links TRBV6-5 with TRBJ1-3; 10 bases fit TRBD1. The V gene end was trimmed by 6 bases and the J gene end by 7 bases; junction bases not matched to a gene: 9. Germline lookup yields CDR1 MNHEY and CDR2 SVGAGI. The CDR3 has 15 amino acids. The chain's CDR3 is CASSPGTGVQNTIYF. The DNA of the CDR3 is TGTGCCAGCAGCCCCGGGACAGGGGTCCAGAACACCATATATTTT.

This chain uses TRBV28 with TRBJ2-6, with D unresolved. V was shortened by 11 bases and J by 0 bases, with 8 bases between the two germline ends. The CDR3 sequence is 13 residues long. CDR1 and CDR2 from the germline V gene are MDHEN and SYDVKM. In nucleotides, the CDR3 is TGTGCCGCGGTGGACTCTGGGGCCAACGTCCTGACTTTC. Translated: CAAVDSGANVLTF.

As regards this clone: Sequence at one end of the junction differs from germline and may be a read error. The CDR3 region is CASSQDWGPSLYNGQFF. The CDR3 nucleotides are TGCGCCAGCAGCCAAGATTGGGGCCCTTCCCTATACAATGGGCAGTTCTTC. The chain links TRBV4-3 to TRBJ2-1; possible D gene TRBD1, 5 bases. The CDR3 spans 17 residues. The germline V gene has CDR1 LGHNA and CDR2 YSLEER.

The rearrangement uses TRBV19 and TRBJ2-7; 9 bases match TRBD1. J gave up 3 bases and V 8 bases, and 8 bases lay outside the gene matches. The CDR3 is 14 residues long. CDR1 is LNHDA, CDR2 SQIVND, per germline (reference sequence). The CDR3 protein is CASHPGTGYYEQYF. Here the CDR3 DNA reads TGTGCCAGTCACCCCGGGACAGGGTACTACGAGCAGTACTTC.

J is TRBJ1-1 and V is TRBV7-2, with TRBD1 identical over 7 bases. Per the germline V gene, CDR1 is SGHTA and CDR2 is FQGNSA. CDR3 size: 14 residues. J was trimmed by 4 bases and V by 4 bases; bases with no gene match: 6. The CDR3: CASSSLTGLTEAFF. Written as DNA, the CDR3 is TGTGCCAGCAGCTCTCTGACAGGGCTCACTGAAGCTTTCTTT.

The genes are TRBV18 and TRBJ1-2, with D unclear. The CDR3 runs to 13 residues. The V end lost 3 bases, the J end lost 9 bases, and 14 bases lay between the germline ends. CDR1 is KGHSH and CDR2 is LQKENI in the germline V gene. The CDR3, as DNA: TGTGCCAGCTCACCGCCCCATAAACTCAGCTACACCTTC. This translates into CASSPPHKLSYTF.

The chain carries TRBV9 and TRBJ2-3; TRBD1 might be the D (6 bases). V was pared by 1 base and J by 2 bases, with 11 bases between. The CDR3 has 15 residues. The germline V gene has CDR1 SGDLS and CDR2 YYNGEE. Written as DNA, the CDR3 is TGTGCCAGCAGCGTATCAGGGGCTTTCACAGATACGCAGTATTTT. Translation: CASSVSGAFTDTQYF.